What follows describes a single TCR beta chain. CDR1 MGHDK and CDR2 SYGVNS come from the germline V gene. With V trimmed by 4 bases and J by 5 bases, 13 bases remained unmatched. This CDR3 contains 17 residues. The sample is drawn from a study of cytomegalovirus exposure and HLA in healthy donors. The PCR employed 60 Vbeta primers together with 13 Jbeta primers. Profiling relied on immunoSEQ multiplex PCR, and the TCRdb table lists in-frame clones only, not all of them. The sample consists of 200,000 to 250,000 clones, roughly 80% of them appearing once. Sequencing was performed on PBMCs. The sequence derives from a girl aged 2-10 years in good health and CMV-seronegative. The genes are TRBV25-1 and TRBJ2-2; 7 bases line up with TRBD1. The CDR3 region is CASSGPGTDSLTGELFF. The CDR3 DNA sequence: TGTGCCAGCAGTGGGCCCGGGACAGATTCCCTGACCGGGGAGCTGTTTTTT.